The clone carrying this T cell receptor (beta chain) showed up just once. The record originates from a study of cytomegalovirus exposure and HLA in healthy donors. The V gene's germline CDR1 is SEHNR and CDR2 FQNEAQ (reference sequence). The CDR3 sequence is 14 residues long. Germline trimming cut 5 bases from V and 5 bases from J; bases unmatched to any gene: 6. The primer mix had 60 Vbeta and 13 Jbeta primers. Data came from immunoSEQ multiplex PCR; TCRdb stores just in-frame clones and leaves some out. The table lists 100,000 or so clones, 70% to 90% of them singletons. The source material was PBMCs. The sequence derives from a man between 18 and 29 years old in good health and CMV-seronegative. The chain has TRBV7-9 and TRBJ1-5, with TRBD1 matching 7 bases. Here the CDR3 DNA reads TGTGCCAGCAGCCCCAGGGGGTCGGATCAGCCCCAGCATTTT. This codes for CASSPRGSDQPQHF.